This passage covers 13 T cell receptor beta chains from one sample sequenced in a study of human T cells and chemical hapten exposure. TCRdb itself ran the RACE reads through MiXCR, one entry per CDR3 protein. Here the sample spans about 130,000 distinct CDR3 sequences, approximately 8.3% being singletons. The sample's time point: healthy volunteer bleed at 2 weeks. Total RNA came from unfractionated whole blood. Sequencing input: whole blood. These receptors were taken from a male donor in good health. Some clones in this sample may be carry-over from other donors' samples.

This clonotype has just a few counts. The chain couples TRBV20-1 to TRBJ2-5; D might be TRBD2 (5 bases). V lost 6 bases to trimming and J lost 4 bases, with 9 bases between them. Germline-derived CDR1 and CDR2 are DFQATT and SNEGSKA (reference sequence). This CDR3 spans 11 amino acids. The CDR3 DNA follows: TGCAGTGCAGGACTCGGAGAGACCCAGTACTTC. This sequence encodes CSAGLGETQYF.

This chain uses TRBV4-1 with TRBJ2-2; D may be TRBD1 or TRBD2 (7 bases each). The germline V gene encodes CDR1 MGHRA and CDR2 YSYEKL. The CDR3 contains 16 residues. The germline V and J ends were trimmed by 4 bases and 4 bases, with 16 bases remaining between them. Written as DNA, the CDR3 is TGCGCCAGCAGCCTACGGGGGGAGGGGGCCACCGGGGAGCTGTTTTTT. Amino acid sequence: CASSLRGEGATGELFF.

The gene calls are TRBV6-6 and TRBJ2-7, with TRBD2 as a possible D gene (5 bases). CDR3 size: 14 residues. V dropped 7 bases and J dropped 3 bases, with 16 bases sitting between them. The germline CDR1 and CDR2 sequences are MNHNY and SVGAGI (reference sequence). CDR3 residues: CASTTAETNYEQYF. The CDR3 DNA reads TGTGCCAGCACCACAGCGGAGACGAACTACGAGCAGTACTTC.

This clonotype has at least ten counts. The chain recombines TRBV5-1 with TRBJ1-1; 7 nucleotides line up with TRBD1. This CDR3 comprises 14 residues. Trimming at V came to 6 bases and at J to 4 bases, leaving 9 bases not matched to a gene. CDR1 and CDR2 from the germline V gene are SGHRS and YFSETQ. CDR3 sequence reads: CASTVTGVSTEAFF. The CDR3 coding sequence is TGCGCCAGCACCGTCACAGGGGTTAGCACTGAAGCTTTCTTT.

The J gene is TRBJ2-7, the V gene TRBV27; the D is unclear. V lost 6 bases and J lost 3, with 9 bases in between. CDR3 size: 12 residues. CDR1 and CDR2 (germline): MNHEY, SMNVEV (reference sequence). CDR3 DNA: TGTGCCAGCAGAGCCAACCGCTACGAGCAGTACTTC. Protein product: CASRANRYEQYF.

The table lists this clonotype with many counts. J is TRBJ2-2 and V is TRBV7-9, with 7 nucleotides matching TRBD1. The germline V gene has CDR1 SEHNR and CDR2 FQNEAQ (reference sequence). This CDR3 is 15 amino acids long. J was trimmed by 4 bases and V by 3 bases; bases with no gene match: 5. The CDR3 spells CASSFLQGFTGELFF. In DNA form, the CDR3 reads TGTGCCAGCAGCTTTCTACAGGGGTTCACCGGGGAGCTGTTTTTT.

The J gene is TRBJ1-5, the V gene TRBV29-1; D remains ambiguous. The CDR3 has 13 residues. The V and J ends lost 6 bases and 7 bases respectively, with 16 bases between them. The V gene's germline CDR1 is SQVTM and CDR2 ANQGSEA. Here the CDR3 reads CSVQGREGQPQHF. The CDR3 nucleotides read TGCAGCGTCCAAGGGAGGGAAGGACAGCCCCAGCATTTT. Drawing the rest from reference TRBV29-1 and TRBJ1-5, the complete variable domain is SAVISQKPSRDICQRGTSLTIQCQVDSQVTMMFWYRQQPGQSLTLIATANQGSEATYESGFVIDKFPISRPNLTFSTLTVSNMSPEDSSIYLCSVQGREGQPQHFGDGTRLSIL.

The V and J genes are TRBV6-1 and TRBJ2-1; no firm D call. Germline CDR1 is MNHNS and CDR2 is SASEGT. V was clipped by 6 bases and J by 4 bases, with 10 bases between them. This CDR3 contains 13 residues. The CDR3 nucleotides read TGTGCCAGCAGCCCTTGGGGATACAATGAGCAGTTCTTC. This codes for CASSPWGYNEQFF.

The rearrangement joins TRBV28 to TRBJ2-3, with 9 positions matching TRBD1. CDR3 length: 17 amino acids. Germline V gene data show CDR1 as MDHEN and CDR2 as SYDVKM. V lost 5 bases to trimming and J lost 1 base; unmatched junction nucleotides: 10. For the CDR3, the DNA is TGTGCCAGCAGTCCTCCGGGACAGGGTCCCCGCACAGATACGCAGTATTTT. Translated, it gives CASSPPGQGPRTDTQYF.

V gene TRBV28 combines with J gene TRBJ2-5; TRBD1 matches 8 bases. The ends lost 3 bases at V and 3 bases at J; junction bases unmatched: 6. Germline CDR1 reads MDHEN; CDR2 reads SYDVKM. The CDR3 totals 15 residues. The CDR3 DNA is TGTGCCAGCAGTTTGGCCGGACAGGGAAAAGAGACCCAGTACTTC. Protein: CASSLAGQGKETQYF.

The V gene is TRBV13, the J gene TRBJ2-1, with TRBD2 matching 7 bases. The CDR3 runs 16 residues. Germline lookup yields CDR1 PRHDT and CDR2 FYEKMQ (reference sequence). Trimming removed 4 bases from V and 4 bases from J; junction bases left unmatched: 10. The CDR3 is CASSSPRGDFYNEQFF. CDR3 coding DNA: TGTGCCAGCAGCTCCCCCCGGGGGGACTTTTACAATGAGCAGTTCTTC.

The V gene is TRBV19, the J gene TRBJ1-1; the D is unclear. The CDR3 covers 12 residues. Germline CDR1 and CDR2: LNHDA and SQIVND (reference sequence). The CDR3 reads CVSLNLGTEAFF. As DNA, the CDR3 is TGTGTCAGCTTAAACTTGGGGACTGAAGCTTTCTTT.

In its sample, this clonotype was seen a few times. The chain is built from TRBV20-1 and TRBJ2-7, with 8 bases identical to TRBD2. Unmatched junction bases numbered 12, after V lost 2 bases and J lost 6 bases. CDR1 is DFQATT, CDR2 SNEGSKA, per germline (reference sequence). CDR3 size: 15 residues. The CDR3 coding sequence is TGCAGTGCTAGAAGGGGCGGGAGGCGGCAGGGCGAGCAGTACTTC. Translation gives CSARRGGRRQGEQYF.